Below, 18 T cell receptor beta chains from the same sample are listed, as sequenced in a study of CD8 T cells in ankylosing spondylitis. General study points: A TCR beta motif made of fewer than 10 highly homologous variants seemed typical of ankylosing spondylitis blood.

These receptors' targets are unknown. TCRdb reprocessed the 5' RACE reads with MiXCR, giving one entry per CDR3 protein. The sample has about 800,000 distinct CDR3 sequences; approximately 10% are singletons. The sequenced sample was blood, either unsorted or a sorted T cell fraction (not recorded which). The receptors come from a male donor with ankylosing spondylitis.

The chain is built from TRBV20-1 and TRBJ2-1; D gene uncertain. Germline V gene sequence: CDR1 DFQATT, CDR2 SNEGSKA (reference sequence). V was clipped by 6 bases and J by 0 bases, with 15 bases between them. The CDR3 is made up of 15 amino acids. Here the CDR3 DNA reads TGCAGTGCCACAACCGCGGTCAGCTCCTACAATGAGCAGTTCTTC. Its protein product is CSATTAVSSYNEQFF.

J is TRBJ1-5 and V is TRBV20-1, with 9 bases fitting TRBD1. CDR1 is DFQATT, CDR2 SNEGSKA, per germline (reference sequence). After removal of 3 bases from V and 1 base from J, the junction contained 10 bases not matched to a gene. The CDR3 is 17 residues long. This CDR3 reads CSARDLWDRASNQPQHF. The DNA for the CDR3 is TGCAGTGCTAGGGACCTGTGGGACAGGGCGAGCAATCAGCCCCAGCATTTT.

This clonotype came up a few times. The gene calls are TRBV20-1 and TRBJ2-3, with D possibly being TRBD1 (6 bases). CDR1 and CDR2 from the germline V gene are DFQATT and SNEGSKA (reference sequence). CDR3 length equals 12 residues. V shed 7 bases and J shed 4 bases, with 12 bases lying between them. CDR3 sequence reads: CSERGNADTQYF. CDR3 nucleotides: TGCAGTGAAAGGGGGAACGCAGATACGCAGTATTTT.

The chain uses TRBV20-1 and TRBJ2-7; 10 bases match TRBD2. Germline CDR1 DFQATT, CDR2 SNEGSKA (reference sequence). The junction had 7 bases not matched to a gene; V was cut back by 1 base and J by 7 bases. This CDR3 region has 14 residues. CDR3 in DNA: TGCAGTGCTAGAGTTCTAGCGGGAGCAATGGAGCAGTACTTC. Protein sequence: CSARVLAGAMEQYF.

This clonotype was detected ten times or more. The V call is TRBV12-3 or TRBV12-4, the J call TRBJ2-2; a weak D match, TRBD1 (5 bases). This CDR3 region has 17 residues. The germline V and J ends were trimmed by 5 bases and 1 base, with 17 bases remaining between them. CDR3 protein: CASSPRTLYLNTGELFF. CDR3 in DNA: TGTGCCAGCAGTCCCCGGACACTTTACTTGAACACCGGGGAGCTGTTTTTT.

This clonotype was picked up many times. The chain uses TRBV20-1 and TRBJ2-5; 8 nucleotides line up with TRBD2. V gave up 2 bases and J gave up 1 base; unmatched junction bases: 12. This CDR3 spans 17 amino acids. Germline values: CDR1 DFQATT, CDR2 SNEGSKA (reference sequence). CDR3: CSARRGGTRFAQETQYF. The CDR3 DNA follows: TGCAGTGCTAGACGTGGCGGGACTAGATTTGCCCAAGAGACCCAGTACTTC.

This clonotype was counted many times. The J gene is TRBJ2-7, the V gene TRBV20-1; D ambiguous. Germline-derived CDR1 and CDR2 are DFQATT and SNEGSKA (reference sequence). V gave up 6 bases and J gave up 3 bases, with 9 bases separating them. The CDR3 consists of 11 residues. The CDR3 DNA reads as TGCAGTGCCCCGCTCGGCTACGAGCAGTACTTC. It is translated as CSAPLGYEQYF.

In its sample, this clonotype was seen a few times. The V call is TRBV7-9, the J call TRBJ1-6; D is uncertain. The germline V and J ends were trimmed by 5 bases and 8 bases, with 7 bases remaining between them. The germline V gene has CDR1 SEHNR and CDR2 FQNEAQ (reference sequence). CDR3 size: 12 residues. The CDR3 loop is CASSPADSPLHF. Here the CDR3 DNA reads TGTGCCAGCAGCCCAGCGGATTCACCCCTCCACTTT.

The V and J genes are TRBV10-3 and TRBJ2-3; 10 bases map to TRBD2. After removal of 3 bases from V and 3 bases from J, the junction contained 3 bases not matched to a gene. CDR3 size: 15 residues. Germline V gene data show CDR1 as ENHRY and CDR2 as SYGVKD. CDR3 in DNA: TGTGCCATCAGTGAACTAGCGGGGAGGACAGATACGCAGTATTTT. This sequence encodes CAISELAGRTDTQYF.

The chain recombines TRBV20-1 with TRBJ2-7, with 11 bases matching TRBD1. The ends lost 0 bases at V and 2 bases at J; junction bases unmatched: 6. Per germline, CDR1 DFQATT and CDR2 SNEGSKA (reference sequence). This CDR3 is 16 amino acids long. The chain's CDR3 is CSARDFGTGGTYEQYF. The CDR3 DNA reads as TGCAGTGCTAGAGATTTTGGGACAGGGGGGACCTACGAGCAGTACTTC.

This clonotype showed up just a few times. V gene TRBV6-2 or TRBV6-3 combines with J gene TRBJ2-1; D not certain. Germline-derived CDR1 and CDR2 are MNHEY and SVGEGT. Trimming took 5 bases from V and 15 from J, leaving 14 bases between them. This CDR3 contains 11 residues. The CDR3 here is CASSDGPTSFF. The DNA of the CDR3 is TGTGCCAGCAGTGACGGACCCACCTCGTTCTTC.

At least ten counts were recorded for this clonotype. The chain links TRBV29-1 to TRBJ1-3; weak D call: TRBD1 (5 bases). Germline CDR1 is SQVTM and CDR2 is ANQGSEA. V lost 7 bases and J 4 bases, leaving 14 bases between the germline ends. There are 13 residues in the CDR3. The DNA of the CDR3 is TGCAGCGGGGCAGGGTGGTCCGGAAACACCATATATTTT. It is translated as CSGAGWSGNTIYF.

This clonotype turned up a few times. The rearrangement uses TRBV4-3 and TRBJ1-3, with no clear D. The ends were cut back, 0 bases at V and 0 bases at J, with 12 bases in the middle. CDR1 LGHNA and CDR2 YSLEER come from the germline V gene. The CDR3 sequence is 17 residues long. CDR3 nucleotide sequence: TGCGCCAGCAGCCAAGATCGTCCCAGGTACTCTGGAAACACCATATATTTT. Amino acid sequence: CASSQDRPRYSGNTIYF.

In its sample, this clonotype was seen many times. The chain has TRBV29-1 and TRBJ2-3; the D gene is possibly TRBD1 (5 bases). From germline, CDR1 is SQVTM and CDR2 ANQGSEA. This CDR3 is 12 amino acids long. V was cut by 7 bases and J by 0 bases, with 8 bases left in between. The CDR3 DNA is TGCAGCGCTCAGGGAAGCACAGATACGCAGTATTTT. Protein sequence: CSAQGSTDTQYF.

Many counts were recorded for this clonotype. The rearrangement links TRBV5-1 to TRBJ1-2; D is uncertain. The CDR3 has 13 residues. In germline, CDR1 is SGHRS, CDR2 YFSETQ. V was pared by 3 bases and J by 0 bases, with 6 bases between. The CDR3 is CASSSNTNYGYTF. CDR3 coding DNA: TGCGCCAGCAGCTCTAATACTAACTATGGCTACACCTTC.

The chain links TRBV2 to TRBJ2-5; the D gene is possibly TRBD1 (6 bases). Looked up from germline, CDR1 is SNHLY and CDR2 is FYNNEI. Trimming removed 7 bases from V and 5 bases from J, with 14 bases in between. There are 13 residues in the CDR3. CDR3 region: CASMRGIGETQYF. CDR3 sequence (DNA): TGTGCCAGCATGAGGGGGATAGGGGAGACCCAGTACTTC.

The DNA for the CDR3 is TGCGCCAGCCTCCGGGACCCCGGCGGCGAGCAGTACTTC. It codes for CASLRDPGGEQYF. The rearrangement links TRBV5-1 to TRBJ2-7; D assignment may be TRBD1 or TRBD2 (5 bases each). The CDR3 consists of 13 residues. V was clipped by 7 bases and J by 6 bases, with 17 bases between them. Germline V gene data show CDR1 as SGHRS and CDR2 as YFSETQ.

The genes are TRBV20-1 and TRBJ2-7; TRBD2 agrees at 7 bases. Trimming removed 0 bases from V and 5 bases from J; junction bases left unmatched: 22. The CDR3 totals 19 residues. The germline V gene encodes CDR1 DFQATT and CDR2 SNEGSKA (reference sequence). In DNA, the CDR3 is TGCAGTGCTAGAGATCCCGTTAGCGGGTTCCTCAATTCCGGTGACGAGCAGTACTTC. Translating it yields CSARDPVSGFLNSGDEQYF.